This TCR beta chain was sequenced during a study of beta chain features in type 1 diabetes. Study-wide background: In all, some 110 million sorted cells from all samples were analyzed. Study-wide results and caveats: HLA effects on TCRB rearrangement stayed unresolved here. Shorter TCRB CDR3s, moderately but significantly so, marked every one of the four CD4+ subsets in Type 1 diabetes patients. Type 1 diabetes patients had fewer VDJ junction insertions and more deletions.

Since all of the isolated RNA was reverse transcribed, expressed TCRB transcripts were what got sequenced. Clones were sequenced by immunoSEQ multiplex PCR, and TCRdb holds only the in-frame ones, with some missing. Among around 140,000 clones listed, 9% were seen once. This clone was counted only a few times. Its antigen is still unknown. The J segment lost 0 bases and the V segment lost 4 bases, leaving 7 bases of the junction unmatched. Looked up from germline, CDR1 is SGHRS and CDR2 is YFSETQ. CDR3 length: 16 amino acids. This sequence originates from a man aged 30 to 45 with type 1 diabetes. The chain uses TRBV5-1 and TRBJ2-1, with 7 bases fitting TRBD2. The sample comprised central memory CD4+ T cells from blood. CDR3 DNA sequence: TGCGCCAGCAGCGCAAGCGGGGCAAGCTCCTACAATGAGCAGTTCTTC. Its protein is CASSASGASSYNEQFF.